These 6 T cell receptor beta chains came from one sample sequenced in a study of blood T cell repertoires in COVID-19. Assay used: immunoSEQ multiplex PCR; TCRdb lists only in-frame clones, some missing. This sample has about 300,000 clones; about nine tenths occur once, and the top ten carry 4.5% to 5.5%. Sequenced input: PBMCs or T cells enriched from blood (not recorded which). These receptor sequences come from a man aged 55 to 69 who had recovered from COVID-19.

The chain combines TRBV5-1 with TRBJ2-2; 12 bases match TRBD2. Germline lookup yields CDR1 SGHRS and CDR2 YFSETQ. The length of the CDR3 is 15 residues. The junction had 1 base not matched to a gene; V was cut back by 4 bases and J by 3 bases. The CDR3 DNA reads as TGCGCCAGCAGCCGACTAGCGGGAGACACCGGGGAGCTGTTTTTT. Translating gives CASSRLAGDTGELFF. Together with reference TRBV5-1 and TRBJ2-2, the CDR3 gives the full variable domain: KAGVTQTPRYLIKTRGQQVTLSCSPISGHRSVSWYQQTPGQGLQFLFEYFSETQRNKGNFPGRFSGRQFSNSRSEMNVSTLELGDSALYLCASSRLAGDTGELFFGEGSRLTVL.

The chain employs TRBV27 and TRBJ2-2; no clear D. This CDR3 is 15 amino acids long. Trimming removed 5 bases from V and 0 bases from J, with 10 bases in between. In germline, CDR1 is MNHEY, CDR2 SMNVEV (reference sequence). CDR3 in amino acids: CASSPRRANTGELFF. CDR3 DNA sequence: TGTGCCAGCAGTCCGCGGAGAGCGAACACCGGGGAGCTGTTTTTT.

V usage is TRBV5-1 and J usage is TRBJ2-5, with 7 bases fitting TRBD2. The length of the CDR3 is 16 residues. V was pared by 0 bases and J by 1 base, with 6 bases of the junction left unmatched. Per germline, CDR1 SGHRS and CDR2 YFSETQ. The CDR3 sequence: CASSLVGSGPQETQYF. Written as DNA, the CDR3 is TGCGCCAGCAGCTTGGTGGGTAGCGGGCCCCAAGAGACCCAGTACTTC.

The gene calls are TRBV7-3 and TRBJ2-3; TRBD2 might be the D (5 bases). Germline V gene data show CDR1 as SGHTA and CDR2 as FQGTGA. Trimming stripped 5 bases from V and 5 bases from J, with 14 bases between. The CDR3 is 14 amino acids. The CDR3 loop is CASSLQRSGDTQYF. The CDR3 nucleotides read TGTGCCAGCAGCCTACAGCGGTCGGGAGATACGCAGTATTTT.

This clone was seen once. The chain has TRBV5-1 and TRBJ2-3; 12 positions agree with TRBD1. The V segment lost 1 base and the J segment 4 bases; nucleotides outside the gene matches: 10. Germline lookup yields CDR1 SGHRS and CDR2 YFSETQ. The CDR3 covers 18 residues. DNA for the CDR3: TGCGCCAGCAGCTTGAGGGTGCCGGGACAGGGGGCTGCAGATACGCAGTATTTT. It translates to CASSLRVPGQGAADTQYF. The variable domain in full, with the rest retrieved from reference TRBV5-1 and TRBJ2-3, is KAGVTQTPRYLIKTRGQQVTLSCSPISGHRSVSWYQQTPGQGLQFLFEYFSETQRNKGNFPGRFSGRQFSNSRSEMNVSTLELGDSALYLCASSLRVPGQGAADTQYFGPGTRLTVL.

The V call is TRBV19, the J call TRBJ1-5; 8 bases are shared with TRBD1. Germline CDR1 and CDR2: LNHDA and SQIVND (reference sequence). The length of the CDR3 is 17 residues. V lost 3 bases to trimming and J lost 0 bases; unmatched junction nucleotides: 7. The CDR3: CASSIRTGSYSNQPQHF. The CDR3 bases are TGTGCCAGTAGTATCAGGACAGGGTCTTATAGCAATCAGCCCCAGCATTTT.